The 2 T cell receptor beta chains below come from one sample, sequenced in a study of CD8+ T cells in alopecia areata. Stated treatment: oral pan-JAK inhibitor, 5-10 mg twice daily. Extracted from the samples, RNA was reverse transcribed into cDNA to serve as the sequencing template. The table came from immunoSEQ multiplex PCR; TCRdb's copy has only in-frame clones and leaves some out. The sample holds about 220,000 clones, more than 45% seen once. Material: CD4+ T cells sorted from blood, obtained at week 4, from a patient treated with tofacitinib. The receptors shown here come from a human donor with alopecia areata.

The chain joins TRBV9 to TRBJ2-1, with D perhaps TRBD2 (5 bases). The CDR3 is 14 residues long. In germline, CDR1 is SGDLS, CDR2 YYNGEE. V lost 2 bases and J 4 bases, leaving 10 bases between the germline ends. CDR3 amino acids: CASSVREFYNEQFF. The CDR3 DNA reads TGTGCCAGCAGCGTCCGGGAATTTTACAATGAGCAGTTCTTC.

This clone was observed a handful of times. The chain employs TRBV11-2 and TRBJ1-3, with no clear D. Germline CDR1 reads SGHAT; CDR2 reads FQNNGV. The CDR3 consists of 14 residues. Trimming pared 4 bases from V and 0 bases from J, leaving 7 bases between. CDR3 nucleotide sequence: TGTGCCAGCAGCTGGTTAGACTCTGGAAACACCATATATTTT. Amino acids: CASSWLDSGNTIYF. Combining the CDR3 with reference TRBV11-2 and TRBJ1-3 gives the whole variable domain EAGVAQSPRYKIIEKRQSVAFWCNPISGHATLYWYQQILGQGPKLLIQFQNNGVVDDSQLPKDRFSAERLKGVDSTLKIQPAKLEDSAVYLCASSWLDSGNTIYFGEGSWLTVV.